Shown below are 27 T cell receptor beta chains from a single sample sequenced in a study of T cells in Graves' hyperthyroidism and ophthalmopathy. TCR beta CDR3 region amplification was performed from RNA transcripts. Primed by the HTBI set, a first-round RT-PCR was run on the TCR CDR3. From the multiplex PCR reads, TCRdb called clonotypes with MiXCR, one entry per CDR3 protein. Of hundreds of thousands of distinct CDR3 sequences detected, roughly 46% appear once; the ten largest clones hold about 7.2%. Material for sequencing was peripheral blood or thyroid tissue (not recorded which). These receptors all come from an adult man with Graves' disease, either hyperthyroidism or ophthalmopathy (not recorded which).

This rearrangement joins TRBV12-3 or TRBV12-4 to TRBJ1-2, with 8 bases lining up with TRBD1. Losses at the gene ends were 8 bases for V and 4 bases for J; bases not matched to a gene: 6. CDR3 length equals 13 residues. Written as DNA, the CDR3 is TGTGCCAGCGGCCCTACAGGGGGCTATGGCTACACCTTC. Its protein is CASGPTGGYGYTF.

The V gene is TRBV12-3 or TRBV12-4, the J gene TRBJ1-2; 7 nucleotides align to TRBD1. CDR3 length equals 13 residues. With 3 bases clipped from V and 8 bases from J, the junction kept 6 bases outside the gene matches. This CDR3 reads CASSFGQDRGYTF. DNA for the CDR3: TGTGCCAGCAGTTTCGGACAGGATCGGGGCTACACCTTC.

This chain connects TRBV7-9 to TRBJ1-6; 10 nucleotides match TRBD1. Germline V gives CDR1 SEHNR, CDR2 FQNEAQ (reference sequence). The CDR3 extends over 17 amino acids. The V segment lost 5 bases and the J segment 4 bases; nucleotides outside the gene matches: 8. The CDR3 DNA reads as TGTGCCAGCAGCCGGCGGACAGGGGGTGGTTATAATTCACCCCTCCACTTT. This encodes CASSRRTGGGYNSPLHF.

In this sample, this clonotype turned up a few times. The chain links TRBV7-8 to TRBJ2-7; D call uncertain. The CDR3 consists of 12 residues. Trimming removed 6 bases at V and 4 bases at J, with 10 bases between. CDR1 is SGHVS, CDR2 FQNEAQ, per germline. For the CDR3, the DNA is TGTGCCAGCAGTGAAGGCCGTTACGAGCAGTACTTC. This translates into CASSEGRYEQYF.

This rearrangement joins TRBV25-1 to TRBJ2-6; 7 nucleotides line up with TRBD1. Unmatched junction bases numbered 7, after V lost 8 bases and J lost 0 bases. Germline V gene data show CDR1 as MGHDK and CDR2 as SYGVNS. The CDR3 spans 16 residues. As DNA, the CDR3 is TGTGCCAGCTCTACGACAGGGCACTCTGGGGCCAACGTCCTGACTTTC. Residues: CASSTTGHSGANVLTF.

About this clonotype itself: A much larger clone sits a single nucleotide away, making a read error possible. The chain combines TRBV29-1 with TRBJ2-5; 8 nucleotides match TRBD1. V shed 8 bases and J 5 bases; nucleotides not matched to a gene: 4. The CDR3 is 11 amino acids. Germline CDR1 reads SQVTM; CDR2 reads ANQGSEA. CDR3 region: CSYWTGETQYF. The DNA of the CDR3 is TGCAGCTATTGGACAGGGGAGACCCAGTACTTC.

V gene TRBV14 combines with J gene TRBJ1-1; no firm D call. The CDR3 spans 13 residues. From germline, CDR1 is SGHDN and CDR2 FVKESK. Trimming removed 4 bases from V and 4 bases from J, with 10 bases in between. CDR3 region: CASSLLVATEAFF. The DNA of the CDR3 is TGTGCCAGCAGCCTTTTGGTGGCCACTGAAGCTTTCTTT.

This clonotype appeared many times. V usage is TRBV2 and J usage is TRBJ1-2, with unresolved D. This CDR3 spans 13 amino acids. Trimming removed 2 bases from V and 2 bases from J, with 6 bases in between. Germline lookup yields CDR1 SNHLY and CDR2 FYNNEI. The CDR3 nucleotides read TGTGCCAGCAGTGAATCGGGGAACTATGGCTACACCTTC. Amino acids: CASSESGNYGYTF.

The chain's CDR3 is CASSRGTLNTGELFF. The CDR3 DNA follows: TGTGCCAGCAGTCGCGGGACGCTTAACACCGGGGAGCTGTTTTTT. The genes are TRBV6-1 and TRBJ2-2; tentatively, D is TRBD2 (6 bases). This CDR3 region has 15 residues. Germline V gene data show CDR1 as MNHNS and CDR2 as SASEGT. V lost 5 bases, J lost 2 bases, and 12 bases lay in between.

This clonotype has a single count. CDR3 protein: CASSLGKGGAGELFF. CDR3 coding DNA: TGCGCCAGCAGCTTGGGAAAAGGGGGCGCCGGGGAGCTGTTTTTT. The chain combines TRBV5-1 with TRBJ2-2, with 7 positions matching TRBD1. From germline, CDR1 is SGHRS and CDR2 YFSETQ. This CDR3 has 15 residues. Trimming took 0 bases from V and 6 from J; bases not matched to a gene: 5.

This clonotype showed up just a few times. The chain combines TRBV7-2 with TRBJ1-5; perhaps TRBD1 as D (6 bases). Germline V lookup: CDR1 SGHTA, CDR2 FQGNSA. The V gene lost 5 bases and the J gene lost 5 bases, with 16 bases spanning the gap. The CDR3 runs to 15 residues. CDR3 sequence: CASSKRGGGYQPQHF. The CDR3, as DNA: TGTGCCAGCAGCAAAAGGGGGGGGGGCTATCAGCCCCAGCATTTT.

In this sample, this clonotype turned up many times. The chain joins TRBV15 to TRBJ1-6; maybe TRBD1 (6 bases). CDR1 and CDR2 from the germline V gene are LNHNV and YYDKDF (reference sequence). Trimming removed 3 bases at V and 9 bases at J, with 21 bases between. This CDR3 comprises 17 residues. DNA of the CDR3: TGTGCCACCAGCAGTATAACAGGGCCGTCCCGTCGTTCACCCCTCCACTTT. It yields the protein CATSSITGPSRRSPLHF.

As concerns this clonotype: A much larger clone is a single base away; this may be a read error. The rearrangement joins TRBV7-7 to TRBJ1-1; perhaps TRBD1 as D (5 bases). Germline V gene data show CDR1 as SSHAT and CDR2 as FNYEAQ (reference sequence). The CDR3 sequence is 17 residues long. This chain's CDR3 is CASSRPNRGDPTTEAFF. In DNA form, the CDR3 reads TGTGCTAGCAGCCGTCCGAACCGAGGGGACCCGACCACTGAAGCTTTCTTT.

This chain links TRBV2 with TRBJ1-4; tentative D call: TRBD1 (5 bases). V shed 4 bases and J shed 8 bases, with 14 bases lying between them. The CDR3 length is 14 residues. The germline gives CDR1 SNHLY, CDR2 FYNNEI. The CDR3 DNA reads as TGTGCCAGCAGTGTGGGGGGAGGCAGAGAAAAACTGTTTTTT. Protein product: CASSVGGGREKLFF.

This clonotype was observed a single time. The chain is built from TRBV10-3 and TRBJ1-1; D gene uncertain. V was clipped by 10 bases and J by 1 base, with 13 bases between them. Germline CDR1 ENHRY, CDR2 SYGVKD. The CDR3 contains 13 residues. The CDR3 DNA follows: TGTGCCAGCCGCTTAACAGCGAACACTGAAGCTTTCTTT. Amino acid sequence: CASRLTANTEAFF.

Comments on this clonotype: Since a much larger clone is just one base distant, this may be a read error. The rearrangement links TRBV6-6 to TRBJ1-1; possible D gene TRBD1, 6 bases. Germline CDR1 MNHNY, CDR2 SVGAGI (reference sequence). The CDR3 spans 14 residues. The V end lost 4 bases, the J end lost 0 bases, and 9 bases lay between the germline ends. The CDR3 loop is CASSWTAMNTEAFF. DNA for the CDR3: TGTGCCAGCAGTTGGACAGCCATGAACACTGAAGCTTTCTTT.

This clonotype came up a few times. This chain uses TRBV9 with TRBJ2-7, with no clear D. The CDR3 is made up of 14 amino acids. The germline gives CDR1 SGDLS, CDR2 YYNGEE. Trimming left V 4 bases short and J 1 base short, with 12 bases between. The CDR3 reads CASSPWTASYEQYF. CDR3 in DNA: TGTGCCAGCAGCCCGTGGACCGCGTCCTACGAGCAGTACTTC.

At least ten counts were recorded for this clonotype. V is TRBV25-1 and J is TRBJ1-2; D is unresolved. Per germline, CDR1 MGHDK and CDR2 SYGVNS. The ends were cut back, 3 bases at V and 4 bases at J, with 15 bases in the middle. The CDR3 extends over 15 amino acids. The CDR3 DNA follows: TGTGCCAGCAGTGACCACCTCGGGGTCGGCTATGGCTACACCTTC. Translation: CASSDHLGVGYGYTF.

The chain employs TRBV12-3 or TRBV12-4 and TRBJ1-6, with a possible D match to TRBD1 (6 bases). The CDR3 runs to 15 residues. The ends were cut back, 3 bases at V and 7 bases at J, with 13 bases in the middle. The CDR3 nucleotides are TGTGCCAGCAGTTTTCGGGGGCTCGGCAATTCACCCCTCCACTTT. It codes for CASSFRGLGNSPLHF.

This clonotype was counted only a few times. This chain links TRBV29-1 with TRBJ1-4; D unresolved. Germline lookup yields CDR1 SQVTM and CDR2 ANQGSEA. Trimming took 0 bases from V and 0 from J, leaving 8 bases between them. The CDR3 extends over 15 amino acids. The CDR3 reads CSVEDYGSTNEKLFF. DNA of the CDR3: TGCAGCGTTGAAGACTACGGTTCAACTAATGAAAAACTGTTTTTT.

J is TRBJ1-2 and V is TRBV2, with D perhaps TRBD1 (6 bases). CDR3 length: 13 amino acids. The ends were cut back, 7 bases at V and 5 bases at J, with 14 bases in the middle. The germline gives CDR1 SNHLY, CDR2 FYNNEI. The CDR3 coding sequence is TGTGCCAGCAACACGGACAGCCGATATGGCTACACCTTC. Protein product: CASNTDSRYGYTF.

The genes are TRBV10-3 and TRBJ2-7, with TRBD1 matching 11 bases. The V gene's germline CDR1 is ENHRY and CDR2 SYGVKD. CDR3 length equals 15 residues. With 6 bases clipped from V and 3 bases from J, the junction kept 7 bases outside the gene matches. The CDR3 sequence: CAIRSRDRGDYEQYF. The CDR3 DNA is TGTGCCATCAGGAGTCGGGACAGGGGGGACTACGAGCAGTACTTC.

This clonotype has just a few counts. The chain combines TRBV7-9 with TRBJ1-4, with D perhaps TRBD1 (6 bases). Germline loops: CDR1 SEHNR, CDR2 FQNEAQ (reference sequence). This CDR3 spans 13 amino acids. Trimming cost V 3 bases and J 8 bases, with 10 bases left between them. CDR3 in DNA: TGTGCCAGCAGCTTTCCGGACAGAGAAAAACTGTTTTTT. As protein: CASSFPDREKLFF.

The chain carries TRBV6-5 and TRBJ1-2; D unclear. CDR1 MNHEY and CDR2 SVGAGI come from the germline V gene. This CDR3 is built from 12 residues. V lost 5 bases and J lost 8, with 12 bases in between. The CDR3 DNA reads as TGTGCCAGCAGTAAGGTTAACGGAGGCTACACCTTC. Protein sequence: CASSKVNGGYTF.

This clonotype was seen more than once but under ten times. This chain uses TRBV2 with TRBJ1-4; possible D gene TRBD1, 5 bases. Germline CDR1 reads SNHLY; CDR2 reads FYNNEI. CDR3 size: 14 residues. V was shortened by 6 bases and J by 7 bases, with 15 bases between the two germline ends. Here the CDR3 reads CASRDPGRGEKLFF. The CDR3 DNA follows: TGTGCCAGCAGAGACCCAGGGCGGGGTGAAAAACTGTTTTTT.

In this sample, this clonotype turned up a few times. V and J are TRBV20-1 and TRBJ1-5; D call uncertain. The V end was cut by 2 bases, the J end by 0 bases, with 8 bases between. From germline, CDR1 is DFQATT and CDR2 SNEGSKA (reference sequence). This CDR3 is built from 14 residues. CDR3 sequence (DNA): TGCAGTGCTAGAATGACGGATAGCAATCAGCCCCAGCATTTT. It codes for CSARMTDSNQPQHF.

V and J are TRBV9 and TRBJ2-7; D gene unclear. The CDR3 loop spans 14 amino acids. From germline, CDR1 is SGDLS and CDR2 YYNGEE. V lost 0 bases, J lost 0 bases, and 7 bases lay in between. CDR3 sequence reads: CASSVVGSSYEQYF. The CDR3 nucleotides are TGTGCCAGCAGCGTAGTTGGCTCCTCCTACGAGCAGTACTTC.